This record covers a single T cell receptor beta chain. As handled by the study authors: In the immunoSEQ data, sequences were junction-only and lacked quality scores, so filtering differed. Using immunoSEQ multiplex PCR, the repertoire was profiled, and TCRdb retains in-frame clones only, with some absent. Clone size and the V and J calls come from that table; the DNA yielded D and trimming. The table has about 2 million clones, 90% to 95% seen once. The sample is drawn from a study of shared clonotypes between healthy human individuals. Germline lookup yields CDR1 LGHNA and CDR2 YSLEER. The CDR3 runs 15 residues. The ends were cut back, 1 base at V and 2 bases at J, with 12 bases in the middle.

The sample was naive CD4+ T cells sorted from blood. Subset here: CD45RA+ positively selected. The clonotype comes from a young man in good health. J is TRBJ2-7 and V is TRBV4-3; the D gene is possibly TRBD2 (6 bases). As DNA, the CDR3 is TGCGCCAGCAGCCAAGTGGGGGGAAGTACCTACGAGCAGTACTTC. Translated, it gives CASSQVGGSTYEQYF.